The clone carrying this T cell receptor beta chain was observed many times. What it binds is not known. These data belong to a study of T-cell memory formation after mild COVID-19. Looking at the study overall: Clusters were largely donor specific. Findings and caveats of the study: A balance of CD4 and CD8 characterized clones contracting day 15 to 85, whereas later expanders leaned CD4+. CD4+ contracting clones lay mainly in CM and EM, CD8+ ones in EMRA.

After 5'RACE with constant-segment primers, TCR alpha and TCR beta cDNA libraries carrying sample barcodes and UMIs were obtained. Via MiXCR, TCRdb re-called the 5' RACE reads, giving one row per CDR3 protein. The sample contains fewer than 140,000 distinct CDR3 sequences, 12% of which appear only once. The sequence came from an adult woman who had mild COVID-19 (a few samples of this study predate the infection). Cell type and time point are not known. Specimen: PBMCs or a T cell subset sorted from them (not recorded which).

The CDR3: CASSQVGTGNTGELFF. The CDR3 DNA reads TGTGCCAGCAGCCAAGTTGGGACAGGGAACACCGGGGAGCTGTTTTTT. This sequence joins TRBV14 and TRBJ2-2; 8 bases line up with TRBD1. After removal of 1 base from V and 1 base from J, the junction contained 2 bases not matched to a gene. This CDR3 is built from 16 residues. From germline, CDR1 is SGHDN and CDR2 FVKESK.